The entry that follows covers one T cell receptor beta chain sequence. Its antigen is unknown. cDNA libraries for TCR beta contained unique molecular identifiers. The yield from roughly 1 to 10 million T cells was roughly 500,000 cDNA molecules in total. MiXCR, applied by TCRdb to the PCR reads, yields one record per CDR3 protein. Among hundreds of thousands of distinct CDR3 sequences listed, approximately 59% were seen once. The data originate from a study of post-analysis software for immune sequencing data. CDR3 length: 15 residues. Germline lookup yields CDR1 SGHRS and CDR2 YFSETQ. The V gene lost 0 bases and the J gene lost 1 base, with 10 bases spanning the gap. General study findings and limits: Among several TRBV segments more frequent in patients than controls were TRBV5-6, TRBV5-1 and TRBV20-1.

The sample was blood. The clonotype was recovered from a girl aged 2-10 years with multiple sclerosis. The gene calls are TRBV5-1 and TRBJ2-5; D could derive from TRBD1 or TRBD2 (5 bases each). CDR3 amino acids: CASSLGSGTQETQYF. In nucleotides, the CDR3 is TGCGCCAGCAGCTTGGGGTCAGGGACCCAAGAGACCCAGTACTTC.